This record covers a single TCR beta chain. Its antigen is not known. With a J-beta primer mix and a sample-barcoded 5' primer, a second PCR ran about 7 to 12 cycles. A 12-random-nucleotide template-switch adaptor tagged each cDNA molecule. Via MiXCR, TCRdb re-called the 5' RACE reads, giving one row per CDR3 protein. This sample has about 1.5 million distinct CDR3 sequences; approximately 43% occur once, and the top ten carry under 5%. This record comes from a study of blood T cells in healthy people across ages. Study-level information: Template switching caught about one barcoded beta molecule for each two T cells.

Study-level findings and limits: Samples with more naive T cells showed higher observed beta diversity.

Trimming left V 8 bases short and J 4 bases short, with 15 bases between. From germline, CDR1 is MNHEY and CDR2 SMNVEV (reference sequence). The CDR3 has 14 residues. This receptor was identified in a woman between 18 and 30 years old in good health. This chain connects TRBV27 to TRBJ2-1; D possibly corresponds to TRBD2 (6 bases). The sequenced material came from blood. For the CDR3, the DNA is TGTGCCAGCCGTTCCGGGACTGTATACAATGAGCAGTTCTTC. Translating it yields CASRSGTVYNEQFF.